The 10 T cell receptor beta chains below come from one sample, sequenced in a study of Graves' ophthalmopathy and Graves' hyperthyroidism. From RNA, the CDR3 regions of TCR beta chains were amplified and sequenced. Second-round multiplex PCR came after a first-round RT-PCR that employed HTBI primers. Using its own MiXCR run on the multiplex PCR reads, TCRdb lists one record per CDR3 protein. The data show about 150,000 distinct CDR3 sequences, under 40% seen once. Sequenced material: peripheral blood. The receptors were sampled from a woman aged 35 to 49 with Graves' ophthalmopathy.

The rearrangement links TRBV19 to TRBJ1-1; D gene ambiguous. V lost 4 bases and J lost 2, with 11 bases in between. CDR1 and CDR2 (germline): LNHDA, SQIVND (reference sequence). This CDR3 comprises 14 residues. This CDR3 is CASSTEPFNTEAFF. As DNA, the CDR3 is TGTGCCAGTAGTACGGAGCCTTTTAACACTGAAGCTTTCTTT.

This clonotype was counted at least ten times. The chain uses TRBV6-5 and TRBJ2-3; 9 bases are a match to TRBD1. The CDR3 is 16 residues long. Trimming at V came to 4 bases and at J to 1 base, leaving 6 bases not matched to a gene. Germline CDR1 is MNHEY and CDR2 is SVGAGI. This chain's CDR3 is CASSLNRGLGTDTQYF. DNA for the CDR3: TGTGCCAGCAGTTTAAACAGGGGGCTCGGCACAGATACGCAGTATTTT.

This chain joins TRBV28 and TRBJ2-5; 8 bases fit TRBD1. This CDR3 has 15 residues. J was trimmed by 1 base and V by 4 bases; bases with no gene match: 5. Germline V CDR1 and CDR2: MDHEN, SYDVKM. Here the CDR3 reads CASSSGQGGQETQYF. CDR3 DNA sequence: TGTGCCAGCAGTTCTGGACAGGGAGGCCAAGAGACCCAGTACTTC. Filled out from reference TRBV28 and TRBJ2-5, the complete variable domain reads DVKVTQSSRYLVKRTGEKVFLECVQDMDHENMFWYRQDPGLGLRLIYFSYDVKMKEKGDIPEGYSVSREKKERFSLILESASTNQTSMYLCASSSGQGGQETQYFGPGTRLLVL.

This clonotype was observed at least ten times. V and J are TRBV12-3 or TRBV12-4 and TRBJ1-6; D gene unclear. The CDR3 extends over 13 amino acids. Trimming cost V 5 bases and J 7 bases, with 9 bases left between them. The CDR3 region has the DNA TGTGCCAGCAGTGACAACCGAAATTCACCCCTCCACTTT. This encodes CASSDNRNSPLHF.

This clonotype was counted at least ten times. The chain has TRBV4-1 and TRBJ1-5, with unresolved D. CDR1 MGHRA and CDR2 YSYEKL come from the germline V gene. With 0 bases removed from V and 0 bases from J, the gap between germline ends came to 12 bases. The CDR3 is 17 residues long. CDR3 amino acids: CASSQDVLRDSNQPQHF. The CDR3 coding sequence is TGCGCCAGCAGCCAAGACGTCTTGAGGGATAGCAATCAGCCCCAGCATTTT.

At least ten counts were recorded for this clonotype. CDR3 protein: CASSPQTASLNSPLHF. The CDR3 DNA sequence: TGTGCCAGCAGCCCACAGACAGCGTCCCTGAATTCACCCCTCCACTTT. The rearrangement uses TRBV12-3 or TRBV12-4 and TRBJ1-6; possible D gene TRBD1, 5 bases. The length of the CDR3 is 16 residues. Trimming took 6 bases from V and 7 from J, leaving 19 bases between them.

V is TRBV10-3 and J is TRBJ1-1; unclear D gene. The V gene lost 7 bases and the J gene lost 8 bases, with 17 bases spanning the gap. The germline CDR1 and CDR2 sequences are ENHRY and SYGVKD. The CDR3 loop spans 13 amino acids. The CDR3 nucleotides are TGTGCCATCATCCCTTCGAGGGCTCCCGAAGCTTTCTTT. It encodes CAIIPSRAPEAFF.

The gene calls are TRBV25-1 and TRBJ2-7; D is possibly TRBD2 (6 bases). The V gene lost 9 bases and the J gene lost 0 bases, with 12 bases spanning the gap. This CDR3 comprises 13 residues. From germline, CDR1 is MGHDK and CDR2 SYGVNS. The CDR3 here is CASAGTDSYEQYF. The CDR3 DNA sequence: TGTGCCAGTGCGGGGACTGACTCCTACGAGCAGTACTTC.

This clonotype came up many times. This clone may be a read error of a much larger clone one base away. The chain uses TRBV12-3 or TRBV12-4 and TRBJ1-1; no clear D gene. This CDR3 region has 13 residues. Trimming shortened V by 1 base and J by 4 bases, and 7 bases separated the two germline ends. The CDR3 sequence is CASSLGMSTEAFF. CDR3 DNA: TGTGCCAGCAGTTTAGGTATGAGCACTGAAGCTTTCTTT.

This sequence joins TRBV6-1 and TRBJ2-7; D is undetermined. The germline V and J ends were trimmed by 5 bases and 6 bases, with 20 bases remaining between them. Germline-derived CDR1 and CDR2 are MNHNS and SASEGT. There are 15 residues in the CDR3. CDR3 in DNA: TGTGCCAGCAGTCCCGTTTTGTCCCATACGGGCGAGCAGTACTTC. Its translation is CASSPVLSHTGEQYF.